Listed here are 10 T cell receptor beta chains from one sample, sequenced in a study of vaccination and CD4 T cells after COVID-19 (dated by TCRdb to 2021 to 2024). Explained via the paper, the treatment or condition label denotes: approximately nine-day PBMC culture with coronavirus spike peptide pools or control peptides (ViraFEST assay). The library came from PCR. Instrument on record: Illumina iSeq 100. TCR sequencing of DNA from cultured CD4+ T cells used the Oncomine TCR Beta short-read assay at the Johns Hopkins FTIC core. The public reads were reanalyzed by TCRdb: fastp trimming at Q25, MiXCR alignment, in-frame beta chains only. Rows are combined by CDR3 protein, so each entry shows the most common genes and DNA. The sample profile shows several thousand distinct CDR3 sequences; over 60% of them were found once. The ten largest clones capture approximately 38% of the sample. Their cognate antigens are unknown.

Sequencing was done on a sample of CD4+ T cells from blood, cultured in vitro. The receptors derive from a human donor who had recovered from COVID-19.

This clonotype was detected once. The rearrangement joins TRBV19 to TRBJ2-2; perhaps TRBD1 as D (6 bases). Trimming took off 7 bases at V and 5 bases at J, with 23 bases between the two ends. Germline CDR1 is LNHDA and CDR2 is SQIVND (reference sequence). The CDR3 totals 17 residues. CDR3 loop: CASIDSGHLQRTGELFF. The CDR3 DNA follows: TGTGCCAGTATCGATTCGGGACACCTCCAGCGGACCGGGGAGCTGTTTTTT.

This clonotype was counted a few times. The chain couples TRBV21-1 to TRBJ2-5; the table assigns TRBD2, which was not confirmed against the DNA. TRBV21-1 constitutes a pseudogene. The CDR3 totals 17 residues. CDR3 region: CASSNGLTSGRGETQYF. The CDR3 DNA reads TGTGCCAGCAGCAATGGTCTAACTAGCGGCCGAGGGGAGACCCAGTACTTC.

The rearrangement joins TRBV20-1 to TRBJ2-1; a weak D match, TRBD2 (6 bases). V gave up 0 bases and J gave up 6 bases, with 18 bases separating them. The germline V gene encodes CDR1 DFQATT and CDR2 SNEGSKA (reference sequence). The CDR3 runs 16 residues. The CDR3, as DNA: TGCAGTGCTAGAGATCGGTGGCGGGACCGGGCCAATGAGCAGTTCTTC. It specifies CSARDRWRDRANEQFF.

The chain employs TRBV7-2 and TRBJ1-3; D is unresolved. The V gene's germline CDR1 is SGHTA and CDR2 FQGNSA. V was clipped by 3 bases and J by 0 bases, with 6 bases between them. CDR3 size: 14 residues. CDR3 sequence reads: CASSFTFSGNTIYF. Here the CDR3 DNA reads TGTGCCAGCAGCTTTACGTTCTCTGGAAACACCATATATTTT.

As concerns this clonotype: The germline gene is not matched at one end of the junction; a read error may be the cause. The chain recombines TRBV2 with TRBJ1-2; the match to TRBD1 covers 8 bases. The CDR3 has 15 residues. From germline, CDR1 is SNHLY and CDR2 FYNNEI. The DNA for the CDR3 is TGTGTCAGCACAAACGGAAGGACAGGGAACTATGGCTACACCTTC. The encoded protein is CVSTNGRTGNYGYTF. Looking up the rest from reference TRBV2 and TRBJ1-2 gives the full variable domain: EPEVTQTPSHQVTQMGQEVILRCVPISNHLYFYWYRQILGQKVEFLVSFYNNEISEKSEIFDDQFSVERPDGSNFTLKIRSTKLEDSAMYFCVSTNGRTGNYGYTFGSGTRLTVV.

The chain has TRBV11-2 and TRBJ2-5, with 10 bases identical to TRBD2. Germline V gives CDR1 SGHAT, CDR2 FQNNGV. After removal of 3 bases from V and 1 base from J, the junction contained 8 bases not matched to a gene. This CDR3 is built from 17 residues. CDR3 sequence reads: CASSFGLLAGPQETQYF. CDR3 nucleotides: TGTGCCAGCAGCTTCGGGCTACTAGCGGGACCCCAAGAGACCCAGTACTTC.

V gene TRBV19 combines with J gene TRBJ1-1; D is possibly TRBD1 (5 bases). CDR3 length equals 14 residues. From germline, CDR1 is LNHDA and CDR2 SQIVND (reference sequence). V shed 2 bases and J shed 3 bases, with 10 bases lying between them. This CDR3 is CASSIPGLHTEAFF. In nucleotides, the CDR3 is TGTGCCAGTAGTATACCAGGGTTGCACACTGAAGCTTTCTTT.

CDR3 in amino acids: CASSGPFTDTQYF. CDR3 sequence (DNA): TGTGCCAGCAGTGGACCGTTCACAGATACGCAGTATTTT. This chain uses TRBV2 with TRBJ2-3; D is ambiguous. The CDR3 runs 13 residues. V was clipped by 4 bases and J by 2 bases, with 7 bases between them. From germline, CDR1 is SNHLY and CDR2 FYNNEI.

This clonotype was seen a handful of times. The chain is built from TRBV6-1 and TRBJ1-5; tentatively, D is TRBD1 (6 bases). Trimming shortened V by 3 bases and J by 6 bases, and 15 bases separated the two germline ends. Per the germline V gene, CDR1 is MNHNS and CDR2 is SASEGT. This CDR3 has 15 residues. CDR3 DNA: TGTGCCAGCAGTGATTCTCAGGGGATAGGTCAGCCCCAGCATTTT. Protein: CASSDSQGIGQPQHF.

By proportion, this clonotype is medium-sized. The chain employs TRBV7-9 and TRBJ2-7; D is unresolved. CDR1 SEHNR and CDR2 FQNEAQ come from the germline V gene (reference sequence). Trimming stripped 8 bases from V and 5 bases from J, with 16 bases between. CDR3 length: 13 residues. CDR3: CASVKTTRDEQYF. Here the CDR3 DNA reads TGTGCCAGCGTAAAGACAACCCGCGACGAGCAGTACTTC. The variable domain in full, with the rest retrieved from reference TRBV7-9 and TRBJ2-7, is DTGVSQNPRHKITKRGQNVTFRCDPISEHNRLYWYRQTLGQGPEFLTYFQNEAQLEKSRLLSDRFSAERPKGSFSTLEIQRTEQGDSAMYLCASVKTTRDEQYFGPGTRLTVT.